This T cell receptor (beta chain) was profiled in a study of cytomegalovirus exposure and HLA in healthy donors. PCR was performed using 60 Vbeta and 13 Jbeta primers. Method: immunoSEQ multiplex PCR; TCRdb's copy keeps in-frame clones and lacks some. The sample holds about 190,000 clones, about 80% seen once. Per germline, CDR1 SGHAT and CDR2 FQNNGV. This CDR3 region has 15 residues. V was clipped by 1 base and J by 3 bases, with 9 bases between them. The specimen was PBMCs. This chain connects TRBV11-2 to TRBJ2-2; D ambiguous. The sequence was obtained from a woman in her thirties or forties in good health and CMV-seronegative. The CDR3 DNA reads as TGTGCCAGCAGCTTAGCGTCTGGGCACACCGGGGAGCTGTTTTTT. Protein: CASSLASGHTGELFF. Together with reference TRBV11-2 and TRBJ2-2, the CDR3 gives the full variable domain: EAGVAQSPRYKIIEKRQSVAFWCNPISGHATLYWYQQILGQGPKLLIQFQNNGVVDDSQLPKDRFSAERLKGVDSTLKIQPAKLEDSAVYLCASSLASGHTGELFFGEGSRLTVL.